These 9 T cell receptor beta chains originate from one sample sequenced in a study of blood T cell repertoires in COVID-19. Profiled with immunoSEQ multiplex PCR; TCRdb holds only in-frame clones, not every one. The repertoire holds some 70,000 clones, with 80% to 90% as singletons. The sample was peripheral blood. The receptors derive from a woman aged 55-70 years with acute or convalescent COVID-19.

This clone was seen once. The rearrangement links TRBV27 to TRBJ1-2; D call uncertain. The germline CDR1 and CDR2 sequences are MNHEY and SMNVEV (reference sequence). The CDR3 is made up of 14 amino acids. Between the trimmed V and J ends, which lost 4 bases and 2 bases, there was a span of 11 bases. In DNA form, the CDR3 reads TGTGCCAGCAGTTCCCGGAGTTCAAACTATGGCTACACCTTC. This translates into CASSSRSSNYGYTF.

The chain recombines TRBV19 with TRBJ1-5, with 9 bases lining up with TRBD1. The trim removed 2 bases at V and 2 bases at J, leaving 10 bases unmatched. In germline, CDR1 is LNHDA, CDR2 SQIVND (reference sequence). The CDR3 is 18 residues long. This CDR3 is CASSIPGQGIYGNQPQHF. The CDR3 nucleotides read TGTGCCAGTAGTATACCGGGACAGGGAATATATGGCAATCAGCCCCAGCATTTT. The full variable domain, rest sourced from reference TRBV19 and TRBJ1-5, is DGGITQSPKYLFRKEGQNVTLSCEQNLNHDAMYWYRQDPGQGLRLIYYSQIVNDFQKGDIAEGYSVSREKKESFPLTVTSAQKNPTAFYLCASSIPGQGIYGNQPQHFGDGTRLSIL.

This clone was counted a few times. The chain is built from TRBV19 and TRBJ1-4, with a weak D call TRBD1 (6 bases). Germline values: CDR1 LNHDA, CDR2 SQIVND (reference sequence). V was clipped by 6 bases and J by 4 bases, with 15 bases between them. CDR3 size: 15 residues. CDR3 sequence: CASSETGTSNEKLFF. CDR3 coding DNA: TGTGCCAGTAGCGAGACCGGGACAAGTAATGAAAAACTGTTTTTT. The variable domain in full, completed from reference TRBV19 and TRBJ1-4, reads DGGITQSPKYLFRKEGQNVTLSCEQNLNHDAMYWYRQDPGQGLRLIYYSQIVNDFQKGDIAEGYSVSREKKESFPLTVTSAQKNPTAFYLCASSETGTSNEKLFFGSGTQLSVL.

The chain has TRBV11-2 and TRBJ1-1; D call uncertain. V dropped 3 bases and J dropped 4 bases, with 15 bases sitting between them. The CDR3 extends over 15 amino acids. CDR1 is SGHAT and CDR2 is FQNNGV in the germline V gene. CDR3 coding DNA: TGTGCCAGCAGCTTTAGTAAGGCCTCAGGCACTGAAGCTTTCTTT. Translated: CASSFSKASGTEAFF.

J is TRBJ2-2 and V is TRBV19; 11 bases fit TRBD1. Germline V gene data show CDR1 as LNHDA and CDR2 as SQIVND (reference sequence). V gave up 6 bases and J gave up 1 base; unmatched junction bases: 1. This CDR3 region has 15 residues. The CDR3 region is CASRGQGVNTGELFF. Written as DNA, the CDR3 is TGTGCCAGTAGGGGACAGGGGGTGAACACCGGGGAGCTGTTTTTT.

This chain links TRBV6-2 or TRBV6-3 with TRBJ2-3; 16 nucleotides align to TRBD2. Germline CDR1 reads MNHEY; CDR2 reads SVGEGT. V dropped 5 bases and J dropped 2; count of bases not matched to a gene: 16. The CDR3 totals 21 residues. DNA for the CDR3: TGTGCCAGCAGTCCGCCGGGACTAGCGGGAGGGCTTCCCTCCCCCACAGATACGCAGTATTTT. Translated: CASSPPGLAGGLPSPTDTQYF.

The rearrangement uses TRBV9 and TRBJ1-1; D possibly corresponds to TRBD1 (5 bases). Trimming stripped 0 bases from V and 0 bases from J, with 12 bases between. Germline CDR1 and CDR2: SGDLS and YYNGEE. There are 16 residues in the CDR3. This chain's CDR3 is CASSVADGGMNTEAFF. CDR3 sequence (DNA): TGTGCCAGCAGCGTAGCTGACGGGGGTATGAACACTGAAGCTTTCTTT.

The chain couples TRBV28 to TRBJ2-7; TRBD1 matches 9 bases. The CDR3 covers 16 residues. Looked up from germline, CDR1 is MDHEN and CDR2 is SYDVKM. Trimming removed 6 bases from V and 4 bases from J; junction bases left unmatched: 13. The CDR3 DNA reads as TGTGCCAGCAGACGATACGGGACAGGGTCTAGGTACGAGCAGTACTTC. Amino acid sequence: CASRRYGTGSRYEQYF.

This chain links TRBV9 with TRBJ2-1; 7 bases match TRBD2. Germline V gene lookup returns CDR1 SGDLS and CDR2 YYNGEE. The CDR3 covers 16 residues. The junction had 6 bases not matched to a gene; V was cut back by 0 bases and J by 3 bases. CDR3 in DNA: TGTGCCAGCAGCGTAGTTGAGGGAGGGCACTACAATGAGCAGTTCTTC. This translates into CASSVVEGGHYNEQFF.